The rows below give T cell receptor beta chains drawn from one sample of a study of shared clonotypes between healthy human individuals. Some clones are missing from TCRdb's copy, which holds only in-frame ones; the method was immunoSEQ multiplex PCR. Of about 2 million clones in the sample, roughly 94% were seen once. The sample was naive CD4+ T cells sorted from blood. These receptors all come from a man aged 18 to 29 in good health. Both conserved end residues are part of each CDR3. D genes are given only for firm matches. Rows may omit the clone size; those that give it use once, few, many or a size class.

D: .; J: TRBJ1-6; size: .; V: TRBV2; CDR3: CASRHSGDNSPLHF; DNA: TGTGCCAGCAGACATAGTGGGGACAATTCACCCCTCCACTTT
D: .; J: TRBJ2-7; size: .; V: TRBV6-5; CDR3: CASSYSVVGVYEQYF; DNA: TGTGCCAGCAGTTACTCGGTTGTAGGAGTCTACGAGCAGTACTTC
D: .; J: TRBJ1-1; size: .; V: TRBV5-4; CDR3: CASSLDGTRREAFF; DNA: TGCGCCAGCAGCTTGGACGGGACACGACGTGAAGCTTTCTTT
D: .; J: TRBJ2-1; size: .; V: TRBV6-5; CDR3: CASTTWPYNEQFF; DNA: TGTGCCAGCACCACCTGGCCCTACAATGAGCAGTTCTTC
D: TRBD1; J: TRBJ1-2; size: .; V: TRBV28; CDR3: CASRPAGQGAGGYGYTF; DNA: TGTGCCAGTAGGCCTGCGGGACAGGGGGCCGGGGGCTATGGCTACACCTTC
D: .; J: TRBJ2-7; size: once; V: TRBV5-6; CDR3: CASSSAGATYEQYF; DNA: TGTGCCAGCAGCTCCGCCGGCGCGACCTACGAGCAGTACTTC
D: .; J: TRBJ1-3; size: .; V: TRBV30; CDR3: CAWSVLGNTIYF; DNA: TGTGCCTGGAGTGTACTGGGAAACACCATATATTTT
D: .; J: TRBJ1-1; size: .; V: TRBV7-8; CDR3: CASSSSGATEAFF; DNA: TGTGCCAGCAGCTCGTCCGGGGCCACTGAAGCTTTCTTT
D: TRBD1; J: TRBJ1-4; size: .; V: TRBV5-1; CDR3: CASSLQGAANEKLFF; DNA: TGCGCCAGCAGCTTGCAGGGGGCAGCTAATGAAAAACTGTTTTTT
D: TRBD1; J: TRBJ1-2; size: .; V: TRBV19; CDR3: CASITTRGQATPFAGYTF; DNA: TGTGCCAGTATTACTACGCGTGGACAGGCAACCCCATTCGCTGGCTACACCTTC
D: .; J: TRBJ1-1; size: .; V: TRBV4-2; CDR3: CASSPPGQQNTEAFF; DNA: TGTGCCAGCAGCCCCCCGGGACAACAGAACACTGAAGCTTTCTTT
D: .; J: TRBJ2-3; size: once; V: TRBV18; CDR3: CASSPPGLAPDTQYF; DNA: TGTGCCAGCTCACCACCGGGCCTAGCGCCAGATACGCAGTATTTT
D: TRBD1; J: TRBJ2-7; size: .; V: TRBV12-5; CDR3: CASGAGTAIFAEQYF; DNA: TGTGCTAGTGGGGCCGGGACAGCGATTTTCGCCGAGCAGTACTTC
D: .; J: TRBJ1-1; size: few; V: TRBV11-1; CDR3: CASSPTTWGFRDTEAFF; DNA: TGTGCCAGCAGCCCGACGACCTGGGGGTTCCGTGACACTGAAGCTTTCTTT
D: .; J: TRBJ1-4; size: once; V: TRBV27; CDR3: CASSPLGTGKNEKLFF; DNA: TGTGCCAGCAGTCCCCTGGGCACAGGAAAAAATGAAAAACTGTTTTTT
D: .; J: TRBJ1-1; size: .; V: TRBV2; CDR3: CASSVGQNTEAFF; DNA: TGTGCCAGCAGTGTTGGACAGAACACTGAAGCTTTCTTT
D: .; J: TRBJ1-2; size: .; V: TRBV14; CDR3: CASSPSLSGSFNYGYTF; DNA: TGTGCCAGCAGCCCATCCCTATCAGGGAGTTTTAACTATGGCTACACCTTC
D: .; J: TRBJ2-7; size: .; V: TRBV28; CDR3: CASTRDISYEQYF; DNA: TGTGCCAGCACCCGGGACATTTCATACGAGCAGTACTTC
D: .; J: TRBJ1-2; size: .; V: TRBV29-1; CDR3: CSVAGRGNYGYTF; DNA: TGCAGCGTTGCAGGACGGGGTAACTATGGCTACACCTTC
D: TRBD1; J: TRBJ2-7; size: .; V: TRBV27; CDR3: CASSFQPSDRAYEQYF; DNA: TGTGCCAGCAGTTTTCAGCCCTCCGACAGGGCTTACGAGCAGTACTTC
D: .; J: TRBJ2-7; size: .; V: TRBV6-1; CDR3: CASSGQAYYEQYF; DNA: TGTGCCAGCAGTGGACAGGCTTACTACGAGCAGTATTTC
D: .; J: TRBJ1-2; size: .; V: TRBV7-8; CDR3: CASSPDRIRNYGYTF; DNA: TGTGCCAGCAGTCCCGACAGGATTCGAAACTATGGCTACACCTTC
D: .; J: TRBJ2-2; size: .; V: TRBV19; CDR3: CASSFPLGQNTGELFF; DNA: TGTGCCAGTAGTTTCCCGTTGGGACAGAACACCGGGGAGCTGTTTTTT
D: .; J: TRBJ1-3; size: .; V: TRBV5-1; CDR3: CASSLGAGQTSGNTIYF; DNA: TGCGCCAGCAGCTTGGGAGCAGGACAGACTTCTGGAAACACCATATATTTT
D: .; J: TRBJ2-7; size: .; V: TRBV23-1; CDR3: CASSRGHTSYEQYF; DNA: TGCGCCAGCAGTCGGGGACACACCTCCTACGAGCAGTACTTC
D: .; J: TRBJ1-2; size: .; V: TRBV28; CDR3: CASTRGWGGYTF; DNA: TGTGCCAGCACCCGGGGATGGGGTGGCTACACCTTC
D: TRBD2; J: TRBJ2-5; size: .; V: TRBV7-2; CDR3: CASTISGGQETQYF; DNA: TGTGCCAGCACTATTAGCGGGGGGCAAGAGACCCAGTACTTC
D: .; J: TRBJ2-1; size: .; V: TRBV28; CDR3: CASSPRRVRGFF; DNA: TGTGCCAGCAGTCCCCGGAGGGTCCGGGGGTTCTTC
D: TRBD1; J: TRBJ1-1; size: .; V: TRBV30; CDR3: CAWSLLGQRANTEAFF; DNA: TGTGCCTGGAGTCTTCTGGGACAGCGGGCCAACACTGAAGCTTTCTTT
D: TRBD1; J: TRBJ1-5; size: .; V: TRBV2; CDR3: CASGLGQGVQPQHF; DNA: TGTGCCAGCGGATTGGGACAGGGTGTTCAGCCCCAGCATTTT
D: .; J: TRBJ2-7; size: .; V: TRBV6-1; CDR3: CAILQGGLGSYEQYF; DNA: TGTGCCATTCTACAGGGAGGGTTAGGCAGCTACGAGCAGTACTTC
D: TRBD2; J: TRBJ2-1; size: .; V: TRBV5-1; CDR3: CASSPGAGGPVYNEQFF; DNA: TGCGCCAGCAGCCCCGGAGCGGGGGGGCCGGTTTACAATGAGCAGTTCTTC
D: .; J: TRBJ1-6; size: .; V: TRBV6-1; CDR3: CASKDSSPLPLHF; DNA: TGTGCCAGTAAAGACAGTTCACCCCTACCCCTCCACTTT
D: .; J: TRBJ1-4; size: .; V: TRBV11-2; CDR3: CASSSPQRGNEKLFF; DNA: TGTGCCAGCAGCTCACCCCAGAGGGGAAATGAAAAACTGTTTTTT
D: .; J: TRBJ1-1; size: .; V: TRBV7-9; CDR3: CASSSSLVAFF; DNA: TGTGCCAGCAGCTCGTCATTGGTGGCTTTCTTT
D: TRBD2; J: TRBJ2-1; size: .; V: TRBV4-1; CDR3: CASSQPRGGLALYNEQFF; DNA: TGCGCCAGCAGCCAACCCAGGGGGGGACTAGCCTTATACAATGAGCAGTTCTTC
D: .; J: TRBJ1-1; size: .; V: TRBV27; CDR3: CASRGVNTEAFF; DNA: TGTGCCAGCAGGGGAGTGAACACTGAAGCTTTCTTT
D: TRBD2; J: TRBJ2-7; size: .; V: TRBV6-5; CDR3: CASSYSTTSVTYEQYF; DNA: TGTGCCAGCAGTTACTCGACGACTAGCGTAACCTACGAGCAGTACTTC
D: TRBD1; J: TRBJ2-2; size: .; V: TRBV25-1; CDR3: CASADWTGNTGELFF; DNA: TGTGCCAGCGCCGATTGGACAGGGAACACCGGGGAGCTGTTTTTT
D: TRBD1; J: TRBJ1-4; size: .; V: TRBV7-9; CDR3: CASSLRGGQGATNEKLFF; DNA: TGTGCCAGCAGCTTAAGAGGGGGCCAGGGTGCCACTAATGAAAAACTGTTTTTT
D: .; J: TRBJ2-7; size: .; V: TRBV4-1; CDR3: CASSQLSEQSDPTYEQYF; DNA: TGCGCCAGCAGCCAACTCTCCGAGCAAAGCGACCCGACCTACGAGCAGTACTTC
D: .; J: TRBJ2-7; size: .; V: TRBV5-6; CDR3: CASSPTVGLNYEQYF; DNA: TGTGCCAGCAGCCCGACAGTGGGCCTTAACTACGAGCAGTACTTC
D: .; J: TRBJ1-1; size: .; V: TRBV5-1; CDR3: CASSIEGMNTEAFF; DNA: TGCGCCAGCAGCATCGAAGGGATGAACACTGAAGCTTTCTTT
D: TRBD1; J: TRBJ1-5; size: .; V: TRBV28; CDR3: CASSTWDSVGGSGQPQHF; DNA: TGTGCCAGCAGTACCTGGGACAGTGTGGGGGGGAGCGGGCAGCCCCAGCATTTT
D: .; J: TRBJ2-7; size: .; V: TRBV10-2; CDR3: CASSRVTVSSYEQYF; DNA: TGCGCCAGCAGTCGAGTAACTGTTAGCTCCTACGAGCAGTACTTC
D: TRBD2; J: TRBJ2-1; size: .; V: TRBV11-2; CDR3: CASSQMAGGSNEQFF; DNA: TGTGCCAGCAGTCAAATGGCGGGGGGCTCCAATGAGCAGTTCTTC
D: TRBD1; J: TRBJ1-3; size: .; V: TRBV27; CDR3: CASSDRALSGNTIYF; DNA: TGTGCCAGCAGTGACAGGGCTCTCTCTGGAAACACCATATATTTT
D: TRBD2; J: TRBJ2-7; size: .; V: TRBV10-3; CDR3: CAISALAETYEQYF; DNA: TGTGCCATCAGTGCACTAGCGGAGACCTACGAGCAGTACTTC
D: .; J: TRBJ2-3; size: .; V: TRBV5-4; CDR3: CASSLPGRNTQYF; DNA: TGTGCCAGCAGCTTGCCGGGAAGGAATACGCAGTATTTT
D: TRBD2; J: TRBJ2-7; size: .; V: TRBV2; CDR3: CASTGLAGGMYEQYF; DNA: TGTGCCAGCACGGGACTAGCGGGGGGTATGTACGAGCAGTACTTC
D: TRBD1; J: TRBJ1-5; size: .; V: TRBV2; CDR3: CASSGDRGNQPQHF; DNA: TGTGCCAGCAGTGGGGACAGGGGAAATCAGCCCCAGCATTTT